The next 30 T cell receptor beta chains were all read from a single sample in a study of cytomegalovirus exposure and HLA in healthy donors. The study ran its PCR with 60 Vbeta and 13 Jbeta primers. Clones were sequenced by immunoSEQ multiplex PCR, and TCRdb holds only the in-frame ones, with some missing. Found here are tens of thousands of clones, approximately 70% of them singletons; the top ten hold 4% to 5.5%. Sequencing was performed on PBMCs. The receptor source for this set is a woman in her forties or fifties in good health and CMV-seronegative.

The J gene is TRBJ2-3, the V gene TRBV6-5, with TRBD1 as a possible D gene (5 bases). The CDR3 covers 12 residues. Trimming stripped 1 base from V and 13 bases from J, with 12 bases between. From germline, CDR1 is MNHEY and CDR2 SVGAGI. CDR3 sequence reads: CASSYLNRPEYF. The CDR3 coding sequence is TGTGCCAGCAGTTACTTGAACAGGCCGGAGTATTTT.

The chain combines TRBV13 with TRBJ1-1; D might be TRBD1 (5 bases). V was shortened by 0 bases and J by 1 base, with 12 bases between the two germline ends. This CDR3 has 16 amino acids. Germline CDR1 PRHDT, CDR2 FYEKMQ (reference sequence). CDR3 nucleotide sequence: TGTGCCAGCAGCTTAGGCCGTGCGGGGCCGAACACTGAAGCTTTCTTT. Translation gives CASSLGRAGPNTEAFF.

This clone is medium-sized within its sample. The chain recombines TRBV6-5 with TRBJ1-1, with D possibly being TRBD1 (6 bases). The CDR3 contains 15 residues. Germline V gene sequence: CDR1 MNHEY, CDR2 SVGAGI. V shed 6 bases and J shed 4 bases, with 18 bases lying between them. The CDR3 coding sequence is TGTGCCAGCAGATCACACAGGGAGGGAAGCACTGAAGCTTTCTTT. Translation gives CASRSHREGSTEAFF.

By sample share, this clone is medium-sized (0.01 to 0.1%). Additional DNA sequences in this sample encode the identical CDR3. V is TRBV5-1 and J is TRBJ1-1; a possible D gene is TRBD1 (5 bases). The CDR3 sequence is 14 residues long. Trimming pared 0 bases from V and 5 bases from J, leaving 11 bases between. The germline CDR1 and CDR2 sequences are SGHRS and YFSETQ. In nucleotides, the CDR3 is TGCGCCAGCAGCTTGGAGCAGGGTAGGACTGAAGCTTTCTTT. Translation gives CASSLEQGRTEAFF.

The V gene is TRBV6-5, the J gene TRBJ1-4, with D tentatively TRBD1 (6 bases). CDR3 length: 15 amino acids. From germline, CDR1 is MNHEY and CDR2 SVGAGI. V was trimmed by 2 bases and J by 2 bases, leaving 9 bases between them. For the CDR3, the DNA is TGTGCCAGCAGTTACGTGCAGGGGACTAATGAAAAACTGTTTTTT. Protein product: CASSYVQGTNEKLFF.

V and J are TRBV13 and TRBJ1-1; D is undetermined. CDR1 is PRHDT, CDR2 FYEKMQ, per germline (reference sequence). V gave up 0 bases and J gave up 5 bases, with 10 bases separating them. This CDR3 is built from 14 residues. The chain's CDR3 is CASSLGRRGTEAFF. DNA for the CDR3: TGTGCCAGCAGCTTAGGCCGGAGAGGGACTGAAGCTTTCTTT.

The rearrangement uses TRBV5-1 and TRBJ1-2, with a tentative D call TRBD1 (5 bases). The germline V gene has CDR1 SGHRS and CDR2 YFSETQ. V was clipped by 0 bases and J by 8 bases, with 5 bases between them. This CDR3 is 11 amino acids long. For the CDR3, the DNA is TGCGCCAGCAGCTTGGAGGGGGGCTACACCTTC. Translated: CASSLEGGYTF.

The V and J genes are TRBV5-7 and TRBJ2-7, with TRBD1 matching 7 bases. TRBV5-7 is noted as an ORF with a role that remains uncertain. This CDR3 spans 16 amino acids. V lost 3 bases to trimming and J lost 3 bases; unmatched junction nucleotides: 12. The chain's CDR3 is CASSSSQDRSGYEQYF. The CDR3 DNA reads TGTGCCAGCAGCTCCTCACAGGACAGGTCGGGCTACGAGCAGTACTTC.

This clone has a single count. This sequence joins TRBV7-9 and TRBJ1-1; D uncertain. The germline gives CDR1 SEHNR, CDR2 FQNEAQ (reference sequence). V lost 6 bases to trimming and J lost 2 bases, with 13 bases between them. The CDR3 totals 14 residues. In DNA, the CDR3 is TGTGCCAGCAGTTCGACTACAAGCAACACTGAAGCTTTCTTT. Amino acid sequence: CASSSTTSNTEAFF.

As DNA, the CDR3 is TGTGCCAGCAGTTATACAGGGGGAAACACCATATATTTT. Its translation: CASSYTGGNTIYF. This chain uses TRBV2 with TRBJ1-3; maybe TRBD1 (6 bases). The CDR3 loop spans 13 amino acids. Germline V lookup: CDR1 SNHLY, CDR2 FYNNEI. V was pared by 5 bases and J by 4 bases, with 9 bases between.

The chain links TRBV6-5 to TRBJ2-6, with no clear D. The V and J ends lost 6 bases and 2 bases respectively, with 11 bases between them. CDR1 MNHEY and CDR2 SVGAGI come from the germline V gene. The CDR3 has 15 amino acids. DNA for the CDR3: TGTGCCAGCAGGACCCCGGGTCCTGGGGCCAACGTCCTGACTTTC. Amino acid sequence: CASRTPGPGANVLTF.

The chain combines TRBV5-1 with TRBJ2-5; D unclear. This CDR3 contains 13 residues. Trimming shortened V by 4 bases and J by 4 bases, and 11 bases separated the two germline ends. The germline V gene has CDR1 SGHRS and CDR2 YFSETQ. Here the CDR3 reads CASSLGRLETQYF. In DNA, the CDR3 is TGCGCCAGCAGCCTCGGTCGTTTAGAGACCCAGTACTTC.

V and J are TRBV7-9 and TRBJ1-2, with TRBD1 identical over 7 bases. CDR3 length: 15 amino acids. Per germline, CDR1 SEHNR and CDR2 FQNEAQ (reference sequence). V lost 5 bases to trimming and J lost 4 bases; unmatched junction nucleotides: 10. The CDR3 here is CASSRGTAAPYGYTF. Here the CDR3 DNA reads TGTGCCAGCAGCCGCGGGACAGCAGCTCCCTATGGCTACACCTTC.

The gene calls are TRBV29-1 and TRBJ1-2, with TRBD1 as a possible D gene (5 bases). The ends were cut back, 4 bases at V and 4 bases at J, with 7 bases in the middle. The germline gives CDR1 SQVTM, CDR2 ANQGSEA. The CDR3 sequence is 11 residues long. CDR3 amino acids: CSVARGYGYTF. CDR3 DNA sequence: TGCAGCGTTGCAAGGGGCTATGGCTACACCTTC.

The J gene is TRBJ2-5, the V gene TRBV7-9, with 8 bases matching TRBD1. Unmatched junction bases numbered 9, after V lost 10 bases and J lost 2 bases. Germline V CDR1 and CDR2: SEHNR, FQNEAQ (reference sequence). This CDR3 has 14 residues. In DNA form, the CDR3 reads TGTGCCACCGAGGACAGGGAAGTTCAAGAGACCCAGTACTTC. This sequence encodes CATEDREVQETQYF.

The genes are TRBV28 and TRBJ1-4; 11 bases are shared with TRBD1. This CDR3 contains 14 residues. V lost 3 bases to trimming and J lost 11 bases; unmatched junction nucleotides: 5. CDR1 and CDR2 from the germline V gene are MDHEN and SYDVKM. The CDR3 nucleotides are TGTGCCAGCAGTTTGGGGACAGGGGGGTTGAAACTGTTTTTT. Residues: CASSLGTGGLKLFF.

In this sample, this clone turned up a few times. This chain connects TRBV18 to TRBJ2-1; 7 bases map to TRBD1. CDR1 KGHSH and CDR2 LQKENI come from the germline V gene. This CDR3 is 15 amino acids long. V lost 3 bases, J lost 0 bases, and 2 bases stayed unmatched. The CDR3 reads CASSPRDSSYNEQFF. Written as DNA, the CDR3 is TGTGCCAGCTCACCCCGGGACAGCTCCTACAATGAGCAGTTCTTC.

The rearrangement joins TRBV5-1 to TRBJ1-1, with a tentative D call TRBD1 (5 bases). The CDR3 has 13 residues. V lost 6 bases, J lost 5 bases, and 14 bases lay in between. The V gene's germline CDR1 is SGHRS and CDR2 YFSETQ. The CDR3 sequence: CASNQGGGTEAFF. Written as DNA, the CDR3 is TGCGCCAGCAACCAGGGAGGAGGGACTGAAGCTTTCTTT.

DNA for the CDR3: TGTGCCAGCAGGGGAGGGGCTGAAGCTTTCTTT. Its protein is CASRGGAEAFF. The rearrangement links TRBV6-5 to TRBJ1-1; the D gene is possibly TRBD1 (5 bases). CDR1 and CDR2 from the germline V gene are MNHEY and SVGAGI. The CDR3 totals 11 residues. V was shortened by 6 bases and J by 6 bases, with 8 bases between the two germline ends.

Here the CDR3 reads CASSPLGGGYGYTF. DNA for the CDR3: TGTGCCAGCAGCCCTCTAGGGGGGGGCTATGGCTACACCTTC. V usage is TRBV6-1 and J usage is TRBJ1-2; a possible D gene is TRBD1 (6 bases). The V end lost 6 bases, the J end lost 4 bases, and 15 bases lay between the germline ends. CDR1 is MNHNS, CDR2 SASEGT, per germline. The CDR3 covers 14 residues.

The CDR3 spells CASSIGDRNYEQYF. In DNA, the CDR3 is TGTGCCAGTAGTATAGGAGACAGGAACTACGAGCAGTACTTC. The chain carries TRBV19 and TRBJ2-7; possible D gene TRBD1, 6 bases. The V end was cut by 1 base, the J end by 3 bases, with 10 bases between. CDR3 size: 14 residues. Looked up from germline, CDR1 is LNHDA and CDR2 is SQIVND (reference sequence).

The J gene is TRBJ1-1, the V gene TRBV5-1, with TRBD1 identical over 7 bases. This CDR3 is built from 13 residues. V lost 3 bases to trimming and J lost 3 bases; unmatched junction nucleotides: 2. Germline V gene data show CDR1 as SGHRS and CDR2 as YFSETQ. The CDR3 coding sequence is TGCGCCAGCAGCTGGGGGACAGACACTGAAGCTTTCTTT. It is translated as CASSWGTDTEAFF.

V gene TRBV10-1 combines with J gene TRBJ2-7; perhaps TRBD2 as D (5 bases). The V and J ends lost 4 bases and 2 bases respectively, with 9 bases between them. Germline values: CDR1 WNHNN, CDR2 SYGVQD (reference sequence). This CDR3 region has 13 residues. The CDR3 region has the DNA TGCGCCAGCAGTGGGCGAGGGACCTACGAGCAGTACTTC. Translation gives CASSGRGTYEQYF.

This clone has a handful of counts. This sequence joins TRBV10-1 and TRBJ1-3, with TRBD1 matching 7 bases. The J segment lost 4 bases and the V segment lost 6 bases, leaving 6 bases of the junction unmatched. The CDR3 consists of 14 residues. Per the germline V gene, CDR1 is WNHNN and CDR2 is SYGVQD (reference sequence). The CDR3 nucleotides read TGCGCCAGCAGCGACAGGGAACGAGGAAACACCATATATTTT. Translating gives CASSDRERGNTIYF.

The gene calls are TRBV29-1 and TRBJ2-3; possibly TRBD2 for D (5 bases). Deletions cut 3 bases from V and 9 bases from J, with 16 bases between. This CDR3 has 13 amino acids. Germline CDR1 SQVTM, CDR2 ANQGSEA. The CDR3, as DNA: TGCAGCGTTGATCTGAATGGAGGTAGAACGCAGTATTTT. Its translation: CSVDLNGGRTQYF.

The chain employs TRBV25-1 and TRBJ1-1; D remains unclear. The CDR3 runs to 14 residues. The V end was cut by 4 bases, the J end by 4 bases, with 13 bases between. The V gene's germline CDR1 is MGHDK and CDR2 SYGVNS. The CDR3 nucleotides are TGTGCCAGCAGTGCCCGGCAGGCGGGCACTGAAGCTTTCTTT. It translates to CASSARQAGTEAFF.

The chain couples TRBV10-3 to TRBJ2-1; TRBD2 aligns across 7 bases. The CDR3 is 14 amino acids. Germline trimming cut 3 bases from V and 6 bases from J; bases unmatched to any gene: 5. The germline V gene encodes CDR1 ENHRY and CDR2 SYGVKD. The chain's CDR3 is CAISEGTNPNEQFF. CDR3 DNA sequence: TGTGCCATCAGTGAAGGGACTAACCCCAATGAGCAGTTCTTC.

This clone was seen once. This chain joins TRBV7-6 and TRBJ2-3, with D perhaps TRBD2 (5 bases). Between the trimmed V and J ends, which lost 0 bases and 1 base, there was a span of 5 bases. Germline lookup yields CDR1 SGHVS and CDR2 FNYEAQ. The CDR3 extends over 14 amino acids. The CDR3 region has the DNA TGTGCCAGCAGCTTAGCGGGAGGCACAGATACGCAGTATTTT. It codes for CASSLAGGTDTQYF.

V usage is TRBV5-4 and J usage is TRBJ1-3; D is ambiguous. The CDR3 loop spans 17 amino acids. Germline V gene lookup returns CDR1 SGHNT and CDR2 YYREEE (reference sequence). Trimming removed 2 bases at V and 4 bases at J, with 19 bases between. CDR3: CASSFGVDGRRGNTIYF. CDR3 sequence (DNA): TGTGCCAGCAGCTTCGGTGTGGACGGACGGAGGGGAAACACCATATATTTT.

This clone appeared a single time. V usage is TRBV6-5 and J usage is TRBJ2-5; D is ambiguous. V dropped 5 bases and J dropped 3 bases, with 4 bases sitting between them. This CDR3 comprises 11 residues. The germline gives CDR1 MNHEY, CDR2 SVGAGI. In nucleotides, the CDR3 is TGTGCCAGCAGTAATAAAGAGACCCAGTACTTC. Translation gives CASSNKETQYF.